The sequence of this T cell receptor (beta chain) was determined in a study of T-cell reconstitution after alpha-beta-depleted transplantation in children. TCRbeta library construction was performed incorporating unique molecular identifiers. TCRdb re-analysed the PCR reads in MiXCR, keeping a single row per CDR3 protein. The sample includes nearly 400,000 distinct CDR3 sequences, roughly 20% of them seen just once. The CDR3 has 16 residues. Between the trimmed V and J ends, which lost 0 bases and 3 bases, there was a span of 14 bases. Germline values: CDR1 MNHEY, CDR2 SVGEGT. Sequenced material: PBMCs from the stem cell graft donor, taken from the stem cell graft. The sequence was collected from a human donor who donated a stem cell graft to a child with acute myeloid leukemia. The rearrangement uses TRBV6-2 or TRBV6-3 and TRBJ1-2; weak D call: TRBD1 (6 bases). CDR3 residues: CASSYSQGGGDYGYTF. CDR3 nucleotide sequence: TGTGCCAGCAGTTACTCCCAAGGCGGGGGCGACTATGGCTACACCTTC.